This is a list of T cell receptor beta chains from one sample in a study of blood T cell repertoires in COVID-19. TCRdb's copy holds only in-frame clones and misses some; the assay was immunoSEQ multiplex PCR. The sample includes some 50,000 clones, 75% to 80% of them seen just once. Input material: peripheral blood. The receptors come from a human donor with active or convalescent COVID-19. The donor label of this sample is uncertain. Both conserved end residues are part of each CDR3. The order of the fields is CDR3 protein, CDR3 DNA, V gene, J gene, D gene, clone size. D genes are given only for firm matches. The listing skips clone size in some rows; elsewhere it reads once, few, many or a size class.

CASSGVRTSGYNEQFF	TGTGCCAGCAGCGGAGTGCGGACTAGCGGTTACAATGAGCAGTTCTTC	TRBV7-9	TRBJ2-1	TRBD2	NA
CASSVDPSGRSEQFF	TGTGCCAGCAGCGTAGATCCTAGCGGGAGGAGTGAGCAGTTCTTC	TRBV9	TRBJ2-1	TRBD2	few
CASSPYQETQYF	TGTGCCAGCAGCCCGTACCAAGAGACCCAGTACTTC	TRBV3-1/TRBV3-2	TRBJ2-5	NA	NA
CASSFWDRDYEQYF	TGTGCCAGCAGCTTCTGGGACAGGGACTACGAGCAGTACTTC	TRBV5-8	TRBJ2-7	TRBD1	NA
CASSPNRGGLNEQFF	TGTGCCAGCAGCCCTAACAGGGGAGGACTGAATGAGCAGTTCTTC	TRBV7-2	TRBJ2-1	NA	once
CASSLGLAGVETQYF	TGTGCCAGCAGCTTAGGACTAGCGGGAGTGGAGACCCAGTACTTC	TRBV11-3	TRBJ2-5	TRBD2	NA
CASSPTGTSGTGELFF	TGTGCCAGCAGTCCTACCGGGACTAGCGGCACCGGGGAGCTGTTTTTT	TRBV6-6	TRBJ2-2	TRBD2	NA
CASSQEAGGPYEQYF	TGTGCCAGCAGCCAAGAGGCGGGAGGGCCCTACGAGCAGTACTTC	TRBV4-2	TRBJ2-7	TRBD2	once
CASSQVNNEQFF	TGTGCCAGCAGCCAGGTAAACAATGAGCAGTTCTTC	TRBV11-2	TRBJ2-1	NA	NA
CASSQEAGDRSAFF	TGCGCCAGCAGCCAAGAGGCCGGGGACAGGAGCGCTTTCTTT	TRBV4-1	TRBJ1-1	TRBD1	NA
CASSPSGNSNEQFF	TGTGCCAGCAGCCCAAGCGGGAATTCAAATGAGCAGTTCTTC	TRBV7-9	TRBJ2-1	TRBD2	NA
CAAGGQGDEKLFF	TGTGCCGCCGGGGGACAGGGTGATGAAAAACTGTTTTTT	TRBV10-3	TRBJ1-4	TRBD1	NA
CASSVATGGIETQYF	TGTGCCAGCTCAGTCGCGACGGGAGGTATAGAGACCCAGTACTTC	TRBV18	TRBJ2-5	TRBD2	NA
CATSRKGDTDTQYF	TGTGCCACCAGCAGGAAGGGGGACACAGATACGCAGTATTTT	TRBV15	TRBJ2-3	NA	NA
CASSLDGTGVGNTIYF	TGTGCCAGCAGCTTGGATGGGACAGGGGTCGGAAACACCATATATTTT	TRBV5-6	TRBJ1-3	TRBD1	NA
CASSYTGLAPEQFF	TGTGCCAGCAGCTATACCGGACTAGCGCCTGAGCAGTTCTTC	TRBV27	TRBJ2-1	TRBD2	NA
CASSGTGGQPQHF	TGTGCCAGCAGCGGGACAGGGGGTCAGCCCCAGCATTTT	TRBV6-6	TRBJ1-5	TRBD1	NA
CASSGSGNIQYF	TGCGCCAGCAGCGGTTCAGGCAACATTCAGTACTTC	TRBV5-1	TRBJ2-4	NA	NA
CASSLDNYEQYF	TGTGCCAGCAGTTTGGACAACTACGAGCAGTACTTC	TRBV12-3/TRBV12-4	TRBJ2-7	NA	NA
CASSPRGLAGATETQYF	TGCGCCAGCAGCCCACGGGGACTAGCGGGAGCAACGGAGACCCAGTACTTC	TRBV4-3	TRBJ2-5	TRBD2	NA
CATSDSTGYLSGELFF	TGTGCCACCAGTGATTCCACAGGGTATCTCTCCGGGGAGCTGTTTTTT	TRBV24-1	TRBJ2-2	NA	NA
CASSLAPDNSYEQYF	TGTGCCAGCAGTTTAGCTCCGGACAACTCCTACGAGCAGTACTTC	TRBV27	TRBJ2-7	NA	NA
CASITGGFYTGELFF	TGTGCCAGCATCACGGGGGGATTTTACACCGGGGAGCTGTTTTTT	TRBV6-5	TRBJ2-2	TRBD2	few
CASDEIGGRGNIQYF	TGTGCCAGCGACGAGATTGGGGGCAGGGGAAACATTCAGTACTTC	TRBV6-5	TRBJ2-4	NA	once
CASSRLLAGGYNEQFF	TGTGCCAGCAGTCGATTACTAGCGGGAGGGTACAATGAGCAGTTCTTC	TRBV6-6	TRBJ2-1	TRBD2	NA
CASWGGSGSGNTIYF	TGTGCCAGCTGGGGGGGGAGCGGCTCTGGAAACACCATATATTTT	TRBV6-6	TRBJ1-3	NA	once
CASRITGEGNYGYTF	TGTGCCAGTCGCATAACGGGGGAGGGAAACTATGGCTACACCTTC	TRBV19	TRBJ1-2	NA	few
CASSPGQGGVGYEQYF	TGTGCCAGCAGCCCCGGACAGGGCGGAGTGGGCTACGAGCAGTACTTC	TRBV7-2	TRBJ2-7	TRBD1	NA
CASRLAGEAYEQYF	TGTGCCAGCAGGCTAGCGGGAGAGGCCTACGAGCAGTACTTC	TRBV6-5	TRBJ2-7	TRBD2	NA
CASSPEGRSYEQYF	TGTGCCAGCAGCCCAGAGGGCCGCTCCTACGAGCAGTACTTC	TRBV7-8	TRBJ2-7	NA	NA
CASSLSSRVNTEAFF	TGTGCCAGCAGTTTAAGTAGCAGGGTGAACACTGAAGCTTTCTTT	TRBV27	TRBJ1-1	NA	NA
CASSYSAGVEQYF	TGTGCCAGCAGCTACTCCGCGGGGGTCGAGCAGTACTTC	TRBV11-2	TRBJ2-7	TRBD2	NA
CAWSVQGGQPQHF	TGTGCCTGGAGTGTACAGGGTGGTCAGCCCCAGCATTTT	TRBV30	TRBJ1-5	NA	NA
CASSLYEGQPYEQYF	TGTGCCAGCAGCTTATATGAGGGACAGCCCTACGAGCAGTACTTC	TRBV7-7	TRBJ2-7	TRBD1	NA
CASSSLQGALYEQYF	TGTGCCAGCAGTTCTCTACAGGGGGCCTTATACGAGCAGTACTTC	TRBV27	TRBJ2-7	TRBD1	once
CASRPGQGGSEQYF	TGTGCCAGCAGGCCGGGACAGGGGGGTTCCGAGCAGTACTTC	TRBV6-6	TRBJ2-7	TRBD1	once
CASSPPSGSHNEQFF	TGTGCCAGCAGCCCCCCTAGCGGGAGCCACAATGAGCAGTTCTTC	TRBV2	TRBJ2-1	TRBD2	many
CASESSGSQNEQFF	TGTGCCTCCGAATCTAGCGGGAGTCAGAATGAGCAGTTCTTC	TRBV30	TRBJ2-1	TRBD2	NA
CAWSPRQGAGPPLHF	TGTGCCTGGAGTCCTAGACAGGGGGCAGGTCCACCCCTCCACTTT	TRBV30	TRBJ1-6	TRBD1	NA
CSAVAGVEQFF	TGCAGTGCTGTAGCGGGAGTTGAGCAGTTCTTC	TRBV20-1	TRBJ2-1	TRBD2	NA
CASAGSYEQYF	TGTGCCAGTGCGGGGTCCTACGAGCAGTACTTC	TRBV19	TRBJ2-7	NA	NA
CAWSPWGGQSGYTF	TGTGCCTGGAGTCCTTGGGGAGGGCAAAGTGGCTACACCTTC	TRBV30	TRBJ1-2	NA	NA
CASSGLAETDTQYF	TGTGCCAGCAGCGGACTAGCGGAGACAGATACGCAGTATTTT	TRBV6-5	TRBJ2-3	TRBD2	NA
CASSRKGLAGTNEQFF	TGTGCCAGCAGCCGGAAGGGACTAGCGGGCACCAATGAGCAGTTCTTC	TRBV14	TRBJ2-1	TRBD2	NA
CASSQPGSSYEQYF	TGTGCCAGCAGCCAACCAGGCAGCTCCTACGAGCAGTACTTC	TRBV14	TRBJ2-7	NA	few
CASSSRQDSSYNEQFF	TGTGCCAGCAGCTCAAGACAGGACAGCTCCTACAATGAGCAGTTCTTC	TRBV11-2	TRBJ2-1	NA	NA
CASSTPGVRNQPQHF	TGTGCCAGTAGTACCCCAGGGGTTCGCAATCAGCCCCAGCATTTT	TRBV19	TRBJ1-5	NA	NA
CASSPILRTDTQYF	TGTGCCAGCTCACCGATATTGAGGACAGATACGCAGTATTTT	TRBV18	TRBJ2-3	NA	NA
CASSLGAGNTEAFF	TGTGCCAGCAGTTTGGGTGCAGGGAACACTGAAGCTTTCTTT	TRBV28	TRBJ1-1	NA	NA
CASSAAASGIGTQYF	TGCGCCAGCAGCGCCGCGGCTAGCGGGATTGGTACGCAGTATTTT	TRBV5-1	TRBJ2-3	TRBD2	NA
CASRTSGTDTQYF	TGCGCCAGCCGGACTAGCGGCACAGATACGCAGTATTTT	TRBV10-2	TRBJ2-3	TRBD2	once
CAAEPTSGRATDTQYF	TGTGCCGCGGAACCCACTAGCGGGAGGGCCACCGATACGCAGTATTTT	TRBV10-3	TRBJ2-3	TRBD2	NA
CASSPSTVYSNQPQHF	TGTGCCAGCAGTCCGTCGACTGTTTATAGCAATCAGCCCCAGCATTTT	TRBV2	TRBJ1-5	NA	medium-sized
CASSQDDRRTNEKLFF	TGTGCCAGCAGCCAAGATGACAGGAGGACTAATGAAAAACTGTTTTTT	TRBV4-2	TRBJ1-4	NA	NA
CASSFPGQETQYF	TGTGCCAGCAGTTTCCCGGGCCAAGAGACCCAGTACTTC	TRBV27	TRBJ2-5	NA	NA
CASSAQNPYNEQFF	TGTGCCAGCAGCGCACAGAACCCCTACAATGAGCAGTTCTTC	TRBV9	TRBJ2-1	NA	NA
CASRSAAGTVKEAFF	TGTGCAAGTCGCTCGGCCGCTGGGACAGTGAAAGAAGCTTTCTTT	TRBV12-2	TRBJ1-1	NA	few
CASSFRDRNTEAFF	TGTGCCAGCAGCTTCCGGGACAGGAACACTGAAGCTTTCTTT	TRBV7-8	TRBJ1-1	TRBD1	NA
CASGPGLARLEQYF	TGCGCCAGCGGGCCGGGACTAGCTAGGTTGGAGCAGTACTTC	TRBV5-1	TRBJ2-7	TRBD2	once
CASRRGGAEAFF	TGTGCCAGCAGGAGGGGGGGGGCTGAAGCTTTCTTT	TRBV6-5	TRBJ1-1	NA	NA